Below, 14 T cell receptor beta chains from the same sample are listed, as sequenced in a study of graft-versus-host responses after intestinal transplantation. Here immunoSEQ multiplex PCR was the method, and the copy in TCRdb shows in-frame clones only, minus some. The sample includes about 54,000 clones, roughly nine tenths of them seen just once. The material was PBMCs, obtained 650 to 670 days after intestinal transplant. Every receptor here comes from a human patient who received an intestinal transplant, so some T cells may come from the graft donor.

The rearrangement joins TRBV9 to TRBJ2-7; no clear D gene. Trimming stripped 2 bases from V and 4 bases from J, with 10 bases between. CDR3 length: 13 residues. Germline V lookup: CDR1 SGDLS, CDR2 YYNGEE. CDR3 amino acids: CASSVQESYEQYF. CDR3 DNA sequence: TGTGCCAGCAGCGTCCAGGAATCTTACGAGCAGTACTTC.

The chain couples TRBV7-6 to TRBJ1-2; D gene unclear. The V gene's germline CDR1 is SGHVS and CDR2 FNYEAQ. CDR3 length equals 11 residues. Trimming took 0 bases from V and 7 from J, leaving 3 bases between them. The CDR3 spells CASSLASGYTF. The CDR3 nucleotides read TGTGCCAGCAGCTTAGCGAGTGGCTACACCTTC.

The V call is TRBV5-8, the J call TRBJ2-5, with a weak D call TRBD1 (7 bases). Germline-derived CDR1 and CDR2 are SGHTS and YDEGEE. CDR3 length equals 17 residues. CDR3 sequence: CANQAGQIGHHLETQYF. The CDR3 bases are TGTGCTAACCAGGCGGGACAGATAGGGCACCACCTAGAGACCCAGTACTTC.

The chain joins TRBV27 to TRBJ2-2, with 11 bases lining up with TRBD2. The CDR3 contains 18 residues. The junction had 9 bases not matched to a gene; V was cut back by 2 bases and J by 4 bases. The germline gives CDR1 MNHEY, CDR2 SMNVEV (reference sequence). The CDR3, as DNA: TGTGCCAGCAGTTTACCCTCTACTAGCGGGGGCCCCACCGGGGAGCTGTTTTTT. Translation: CASSLPSTSGGPTGELFF.

The genes are TRBV27 and TRBJ2-1; weak D call: TRBD2 (7 bases). Per germline, CDR1 MNHEY and CDR2 SMNVEV (reference sequence). The CDR3 consists of 14 residues. V was clipped by 7 bases and J by 0 bases, with 10 bases between them. The CDR3 DNA is TGTGCCAGCACGGCGGGGGCCTCCTACAATGAGCAGTTCTTC. Residues: CASTAGASYNEQFF.

This chain connects TRBV5-4 to TRBJ1-2, with D possibly matching TRBD1 (5 bases). Germline V gene data show CDR1 as SGHNT and CDR2 as YYREEE (reference sequence). CDR3 length: 13 amino acids. Trimming shortened V by 4 bases and J by 4 bases, and 11 bases separated the two germline ends. CDR3 bases: TGTGCCAGCAGCGCAGACAGCTCCTATGGCTACACCTTC. This translates into CASSADSSYGYTF.

This clone was picked up one time. The V call is TRBV5-1, the J call TRBJ2-5; TRBD2 matches at 8 bases. The junction had 3 bases not matched to a gene; V was cut back by 4 bases and J by 4 bases. This CDR3 is built from 13 residues. Germline values: CDR1 SGHRS, CDR2 YFSETQ. CDR3 coding DNA: TGCGCCAGCAGCCAAGGACTAGCAGAGACCCAGTACTTC. Protein product: CASSQGLAETQYF.

The chain is built from TRBV6-5 and TRBJ2-3; 8 positions agree with TRBD2. The junction had 5 bases not matched to a gene; V was cut back by 2 bases and J by 4 bases. Germline V gene data show CDR1 as MNHEY and CDR2 as SVGAGI. This CDR3 is 15 amino acids long. The chain's CDR3 is CASSYTSGIPDTQYF. For the CDR3, the DNA is TGTGCCAGCAGTTACACTAGCGGTATCCCAGATACGCAGTATTTT.

V and J are TRBV21-1 and TRBJ2-7; the table assigns TRBD2, which was not confirmed against the DNA. TRBV21-1 represents a pseudogene. The CDR3 is made up of 13 amino acids. This CDR3 is CASSQHASGEQYF. In DNA form, the CDR3 reads TGTGCCAGCAGCCAACATGCTTCGGGCGAGCAGTACTTC.

The CDR3 protein is CASSFSPNQPQHF. The CDR3 nucleotides are TGTGCCAGCAGCTTTAGTCCGAATCAGCCCCAGCATTTT. V and J are TRBV7-2 and TRBJ1-5; D is undetermined. V was shortened by 3 bases and J by 4 bases, with 7 bases between the two germline ends. The CDR3 spans 13 residues. Germline V CDR1 and CDR2: SGHTA, FQGNSA.

This chain joins TRBV19 and TRBJ1-2; D uncertain. V gave up 5 bases and J gave up 4 bases, with 11 bases separating them. Germline V gives CDR1 LNHDA, CDR2 SQIVND (reference sequence). The CDR3 contains 13 residues. The CDR3 DNA follows: TGTGCCAGTAGTGAGAACAGCCTCTATGGCTACACCTTC. Amino acids: CASSENSLYGYTF. Together with reference TRBV19 and TRBJ1-2, the CDR3 gives the full variable domain: DGGITQSPKYLFRKEGQNVTLSCEQNLNHDAMYWYRQDPGQGLRLIYYSQIVNDFQKGDIAEGYSVSREKKESFPLTVTSAQKNPTAFYLCASSENSLYGYTFGSGTRLTVV.

The chain joins TRBV5-6 to TRBJ2-7; 9 nucleotides align to TRBD2. Germline trimming cut 0 bases from V and 3 bases from J; bases unmatched to any gene: 4. The CDR3 is 15 amino acids. The germline V gene has CDR1 SGHDT and CDR2 YYEEEE. CDR3 protein: CASSLGLAGFYEQYF. CDR3 bases: TGTGCCAGCAGCTTGGGCCTAGCGGGGTTCTACGAGCAGTACTTC.

The chain employs TRBV4-1 and TRBJ1-2, with 9 bases lining up with TRBD1. V lost 2 bases, J lost 4 bases, and 8 bases stayed unmatched. The CDR3 has 16 amino acids. Looked up from germline, CDR1 is MGHRA and CDR2 is YSYEKL. The CDR3 protein is CASSQLGQGTRYGYTF. In DNA form, the CDR3 reads TGCGCCAGCAGCCAACTAGGACAGGGGACGCGCTATGGCTACACCTTC.

The chain couples TRBV25-1 to TRBJ2-1, with D hard to call. The CDR3 is made up of 13 amino acids. Germline lookup yields CDR1 MGHDK and CDR2 SYGVNS. V lost 1 base to trimming and J lost 6 bases, with 7 bases between them. The CDR3 DNA is TGTGCCAGCAGTGAATTTGGGGTCAATGAGCAGTTCTTC. This translates into CASSEFGVNEQFF.